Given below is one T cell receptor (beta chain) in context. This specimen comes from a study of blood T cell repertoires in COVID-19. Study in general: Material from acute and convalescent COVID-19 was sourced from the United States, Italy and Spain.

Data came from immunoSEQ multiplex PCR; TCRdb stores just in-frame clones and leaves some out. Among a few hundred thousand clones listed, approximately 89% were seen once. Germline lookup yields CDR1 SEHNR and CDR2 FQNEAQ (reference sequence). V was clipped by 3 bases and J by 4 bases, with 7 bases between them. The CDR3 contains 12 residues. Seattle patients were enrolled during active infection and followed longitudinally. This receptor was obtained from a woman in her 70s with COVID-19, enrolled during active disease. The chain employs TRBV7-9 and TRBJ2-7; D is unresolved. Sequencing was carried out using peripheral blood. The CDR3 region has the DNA TGTGCCAGCAGCTTTCAGGAATACGAGCAGTACTTC. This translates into CASSFQEYEQYF.